This T cell receptor beta chain was sequenced for a study of T-cell memory formation after mild COVID-19. The table lists this clonotype with many counts. The junction departs from germline at one end; a sequencing error may be responsible. One entry per CDR3 protein, called by TCRdb with MiXCR from the 5' RACE reads. The table records roughly 600,000 distinct CDR3 sequences, about a sixth of them present only once. The CDR3 runs to 14 residues. Germline CDR1 is GTSNPN and CDR2 is SVGIG (reference sequence). The genes are TRBV30 and TRBJ1-1; a weak D match, TRBD1 (5 bases). The clonotype originates from an adult woman who had mild COVID-19 (a few samples of this study predate the infection). Cell type and time point are not known. Sequencing was performed on PBMCs or a T cell subset sorted from them (not recorded which). CDR3 in DNA: TGTGCCCGGAGGGATTATGGGGCGGGCACTGAAGCTTTCTTT. It yields the protein CARRDYGAGTEAFF.